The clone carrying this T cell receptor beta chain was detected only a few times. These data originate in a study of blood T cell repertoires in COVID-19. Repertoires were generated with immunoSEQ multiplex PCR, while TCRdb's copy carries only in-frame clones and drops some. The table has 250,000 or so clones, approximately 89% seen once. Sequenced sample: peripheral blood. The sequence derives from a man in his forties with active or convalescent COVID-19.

CDR3 amino acids: CASSRTGSNQPQHF. The CDR3 bases are TGTGCCAGCAGTAGGACAGGGAGCAATCAGCCCCAGCATTTT. V gene TRBV25-1 combines with J gene TRBJ1-5; 8 nucleotides align to TRBD1. The CDR3 consists of 14 residues. V lost 5 bases and J lost 1; bases outside the gene matches: 1. Germline V gene lookup returns CDR1 MGHDK and CDR2 SYGVNS. The full variable domain, with the rest looked up from reference TRBV25-1 and TRBJ1-5, is EADIYQTPRYLVIGTGKKITLECSQTMGHDKMYWYQQDPGMELHLIHYSYGVNSTEKGDLSSESTVSRIRTEHFPLTLESARPSHTSQYLCASSRTGSNQPQHFGDGTRLSIL.